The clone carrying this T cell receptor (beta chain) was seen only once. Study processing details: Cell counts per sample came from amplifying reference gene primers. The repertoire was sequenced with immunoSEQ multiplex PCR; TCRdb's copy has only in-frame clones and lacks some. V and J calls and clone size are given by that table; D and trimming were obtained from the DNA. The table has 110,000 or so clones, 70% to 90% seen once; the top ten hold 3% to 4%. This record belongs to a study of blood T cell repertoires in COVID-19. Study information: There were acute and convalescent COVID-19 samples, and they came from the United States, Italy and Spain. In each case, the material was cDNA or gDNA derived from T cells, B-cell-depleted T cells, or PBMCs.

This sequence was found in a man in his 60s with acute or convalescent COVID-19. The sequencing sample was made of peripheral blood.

CDR3 in amino acids: CASRLSGANVLTF. CDR3 nucleotides: TGTGCCAGCCGTCTCTCTGGGGCCAACGTCCTGACTTTC. The chain employs TRBV27 and TRBJ2-6; no clear D gene. Germline CDR1 MNHEY, CDR2 SMNVEV (reference sequence). V gave up 8 bases and J gave up 0 bases, with 5 bases separating them. The CDR3 is 13 amino acids.